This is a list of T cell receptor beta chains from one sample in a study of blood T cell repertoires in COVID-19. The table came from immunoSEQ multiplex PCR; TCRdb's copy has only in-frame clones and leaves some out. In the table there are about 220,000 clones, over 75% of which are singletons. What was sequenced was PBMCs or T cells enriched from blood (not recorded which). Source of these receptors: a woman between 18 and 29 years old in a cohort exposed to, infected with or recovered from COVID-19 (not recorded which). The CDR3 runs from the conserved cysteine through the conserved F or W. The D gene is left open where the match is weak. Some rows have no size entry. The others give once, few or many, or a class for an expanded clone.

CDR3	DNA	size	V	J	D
CASNTGGGNNSPLHF	TGTGCCAGCAACACGGGGGGCGGAAATAATTCACCCCTCCACTTT	NA	TRBV3-1/TRBV3-2	TRBJ1-6	NA
CASSPRDTQYF	TGTGCCAGCAGCCCCCGAGATACGCAGTATTTT	few	TRBV16	TRBJ2-3	NA
CASSLVSGGSDTQYF	TGTGCCAGCAGCTTAGTCTCGGGGGGATCAGATACGCAGTATTTT	once	TRBV11-2	TRBJ2-3	TRBD2
CASSVAREGTHEQYF	TGTGCCAGCAGCGTGGCACGGGAGGGTACCCACGAGCAGTACTTC	NA	TRBV5-5	TRBJ2-7	TRBD2
CASSLAPGKDQPQHF	TGCGCCAGCAGCTTGGCGCCAGGAAAAGATCAGCCCCAGCATTTT	once	TRBV5-1	TRBJ1-5	NA
CASMVGLAGYNEQFF	TGTGCCAGCATGGTAGGACTAGCGGGATATAATGAGCAGTTCTTC	NA	TRBV27	TRBJ2-1	TRBD2
CASSNDRINNEQFF	TGTGCCAGCAGTAACGACAGAATTAACAATGAGCAGTTCTTC	NA	TRBV11-3	TRBJ2-1	NA
CASSPLWQVEAFF	TGTGCCAGCAGTCCCTTATGGCAGGTTGAAGCTTTCTTT	NA	TRBV2	TRBJ1-1	NA
CAWSVSDLAEDTQYF	TGTGCCTGGAGTGTCTCGGACTTGGCGGAGGATACGCAGTATTTT	NA	TRBV30	TRBJ2-3	NA
CASSLDGEQPQHF	TGTGCCAGCAGCTTAGATGGTGAGCAGCCCCAGCATTTT	few	TRBV7-9	TRBJ1-5	NA
CASSPWTADQPQHF	TGTGCCAGCAGCCCGTGGACAGCGGATCAGCCCCAGCATTTT	NA	TRBV7-2	TRBJ1-5	NA
CASSLQEEGEAFF	TGTGCCAGCAGTTTGCAGGAGGAGGGGGAAGCTTTCTTT	NA	TRBV28	TRBJ1-1	NA
CASSLDRGSYEQYF	TGTGCCAGTAGCCTAGACAGGGGATCCTACGAGCAGTACTTC	NA	TRBV19	TRBJ2-7	TRBD1
CASSPDSTGTGELFF	TGTGCCAGCAGCCCCGACTCAACAGGGACCGGGGAGCTGTTTTTT	NA	TRBV28	TRBJ2-2	NA
CATAREEGIQYF	TGTGCCACCGCAAGAGAGGAGGGCATTCAGTACTTC	NA	TRBV24-1	TRBJ2-4	NA
CASSPGLSNQPQHF	TGTGCCAGCAGCCCGGGGTTGAGCAATCAGCCCCAGCATTTT	once	TRBV9	TRBJ1-5	NA
CASGLRPQHF	TGTGCCAGTGGACTGAGGCCCCAGCATTTT	once	TRBV19	TRBJ1-5	NA
CASSPQGAQQPQHF	TGTGCCAGCTCACCGCAGGGGGCTCAGCAGCCCCAGCATTTT	NA	TRBV18	TRBJ1-5	TRBD1
CASSLGLNYGYTF	TGTGCCAGCAGTTTAGGTCTGAACTATGGCTACACCTTC	NA	TRBV12-3/TRBV12-4	TRBJ1-2	NA